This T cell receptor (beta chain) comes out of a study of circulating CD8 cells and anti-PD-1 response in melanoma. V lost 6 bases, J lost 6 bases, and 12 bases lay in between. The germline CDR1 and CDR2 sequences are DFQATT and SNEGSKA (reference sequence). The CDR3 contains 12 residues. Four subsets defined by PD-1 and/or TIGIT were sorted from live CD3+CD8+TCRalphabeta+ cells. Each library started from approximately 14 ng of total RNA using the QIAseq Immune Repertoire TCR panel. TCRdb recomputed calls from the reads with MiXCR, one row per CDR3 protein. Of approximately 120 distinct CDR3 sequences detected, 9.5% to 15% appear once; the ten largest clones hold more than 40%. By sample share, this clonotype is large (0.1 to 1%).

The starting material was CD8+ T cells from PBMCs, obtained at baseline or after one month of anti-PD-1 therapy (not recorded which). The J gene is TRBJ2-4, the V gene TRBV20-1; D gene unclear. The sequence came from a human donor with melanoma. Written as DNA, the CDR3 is TGCAGTGCAGGGCGAGACTTAAACATTCAGTACTTC. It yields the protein CSAGRDLNIQYF.